The T cell receptor beta chain under discussion was sequenced for a study of blood T cells in healthy people across ages. Findings of the study overall: Long-lived donors had more naive CD4+ cells and higher diversity than aged donors.

Combining a sample-barcoded 5' primer with a J-beta primer mix, a second PCR ran for roughly 6 to 12 cycles. One entry per CDR3 protein results from TCRdb running MiXCR on the 5' RACE reads. The table records roughly 1.5 million distinct CDR3 sequences, roughly 43% of them present only once. Germline lookup yields CDR1 DFQATT and CDR2 SNEGSKA (reference sequence). CDR3 size: 14 residues. V dropped 1 base and J dropped 0 bases, with 8 bases sitting between them. Worth noting for this clonotype: Its cognate antigen is unknown.

The chain carries TRBV20-1 and TRBJ2-3; the D is unclear. The sequence was obtained from a woman younger than 30 in good health. Sequencing input: blood. CDR3 amino acids: CSARAPPSTDTQYF. DNA of the CDR3: TGCAGTGCTAGAGCCCCCCCTAGCACAGATACGCAGTATTTT.